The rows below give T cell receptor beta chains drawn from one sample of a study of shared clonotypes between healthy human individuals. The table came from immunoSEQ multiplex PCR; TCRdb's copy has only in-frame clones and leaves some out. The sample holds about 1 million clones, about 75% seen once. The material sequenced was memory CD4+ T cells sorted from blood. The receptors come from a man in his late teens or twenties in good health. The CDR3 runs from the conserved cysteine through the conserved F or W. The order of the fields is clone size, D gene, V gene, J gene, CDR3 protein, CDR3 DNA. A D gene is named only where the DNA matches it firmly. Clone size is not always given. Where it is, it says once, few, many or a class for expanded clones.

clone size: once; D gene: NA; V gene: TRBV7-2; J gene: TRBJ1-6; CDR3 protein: CASSERAGHYNSPLHF; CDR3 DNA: TGTGCCAGCAGCGAAAGGGCAGGGCATTACAATTCACCCCTCCACTTT
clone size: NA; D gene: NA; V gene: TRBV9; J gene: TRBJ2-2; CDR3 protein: CASSVEAGVNGELFF; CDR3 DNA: TGTGCCAGCAGCGTAGAGGCAGGGGTGAACGGGGAGCTGTTTTTT
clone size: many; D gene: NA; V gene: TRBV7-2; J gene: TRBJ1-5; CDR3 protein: CASSFGHNSNQPQHF; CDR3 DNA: TGTGCCAGCAGCTTCGGACACAATAGCAATCAGCCCCAGCATTTT
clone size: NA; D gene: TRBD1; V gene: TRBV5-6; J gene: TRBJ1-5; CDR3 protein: CASSPGTALNQPQHF; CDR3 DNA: TGTGCCAGCAGCCCTGGGACAGCTCTCAATCAGCCCCAGCATTTT
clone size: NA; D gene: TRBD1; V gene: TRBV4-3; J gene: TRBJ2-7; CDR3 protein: CASSQARGHPYEQYF; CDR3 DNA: TGCGCCAGCAGCCAAGCTAGGGGGCACCCCTACGAGCAGTACTTC
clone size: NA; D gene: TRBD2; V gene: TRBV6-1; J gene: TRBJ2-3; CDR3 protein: CASGRDTDTQYF; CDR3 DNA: TGTGCCAGCGGGAGGGACACAGATACGCAGTATTTT
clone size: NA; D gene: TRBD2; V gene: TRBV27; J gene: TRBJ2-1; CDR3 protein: CASSLIAGKNNEQFF; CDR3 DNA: TGTGCCAGCAGTCTAATAGCGGGAAAAAACAATGAGCAGTTCTTC
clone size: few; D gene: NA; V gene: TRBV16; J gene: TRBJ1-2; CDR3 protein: CASTPEPSYGYTF; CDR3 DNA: TGTGCCAGCACCCCGGAGCCGTCCTATGGCTACACCTTC
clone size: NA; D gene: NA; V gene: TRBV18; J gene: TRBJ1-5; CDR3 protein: CASSHESPQGMQPQHF; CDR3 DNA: TGTGCCAGCTCCCACGAAAGTCCCCAGGGGATGCAGCCCCAGCATTTT
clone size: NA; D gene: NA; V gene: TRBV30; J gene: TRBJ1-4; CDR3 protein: CAWSVTGEKLFF; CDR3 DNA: TGTGCCTGGAGTGTAACGGGGGAAAAACTGTTTTTT
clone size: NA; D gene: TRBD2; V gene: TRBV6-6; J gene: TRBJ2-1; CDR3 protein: CASSPVAGENYNEQFF; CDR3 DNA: TGTGCCAGCAGTCCAGTAGCGGGGGAAAACTACAATGAGCAGTTCTTC
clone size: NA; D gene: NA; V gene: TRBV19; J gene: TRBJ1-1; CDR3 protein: CASSMTGDRRREAFF; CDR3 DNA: TGTGCCAGTAGTATGACGGGTGACAGACGGAGAGAAGCTTTCTTT
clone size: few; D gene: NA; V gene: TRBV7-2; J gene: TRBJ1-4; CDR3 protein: CASSLPGGRNEKLFF; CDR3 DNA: TGTGCCAGCAGCTTGCCGGGGGGGAGAAATGAAAAACTGTTTTTT
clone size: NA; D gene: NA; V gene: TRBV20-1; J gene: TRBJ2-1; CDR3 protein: CSATPVEQFF; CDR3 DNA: TGCAGTGCTACTCCAGTTGAGCAGTTCTTC
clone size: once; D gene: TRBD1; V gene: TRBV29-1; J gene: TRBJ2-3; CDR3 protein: CSAERGTGTDTQYF; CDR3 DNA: TGCAGCGCTGAGAGAGGGACAGGGACAGATACGCAGTATTTT
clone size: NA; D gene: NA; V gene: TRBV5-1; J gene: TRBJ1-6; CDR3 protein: CASSPEGGYPPLHF; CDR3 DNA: TGCGCCAGCAGCCCGGAGGGAGGATATCCACCCCTCCACTTT
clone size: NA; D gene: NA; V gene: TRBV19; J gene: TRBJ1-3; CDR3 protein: CASSIRDNLSGNTIYF; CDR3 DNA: TGTGCCAGTAGTATAAGGGACAACTTGTCTGGAAACACCATATATTTT
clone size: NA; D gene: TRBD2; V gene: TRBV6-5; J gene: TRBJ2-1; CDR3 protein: CASRLAGGNNEQFF; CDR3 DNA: TGTGCCAGCAGGCTAGCGGGGGGAAACAATGAGCAGTTCTTC
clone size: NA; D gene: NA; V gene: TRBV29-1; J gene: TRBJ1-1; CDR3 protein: CSVRTGTTNTEAFF; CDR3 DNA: TGCAGCGTGAGAACCGGGACCACTAACACTGAAGCTTTCTTT
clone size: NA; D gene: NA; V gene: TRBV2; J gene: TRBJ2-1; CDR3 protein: CASSERISRTLNEQFF; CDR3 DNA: TGTGCCAGCAGTGAACGTATTTCCCGGACGCTCAATGAGCAGTTCTTC
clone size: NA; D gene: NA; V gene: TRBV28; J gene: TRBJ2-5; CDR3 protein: CASSLSGAQETQYF; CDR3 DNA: TGTGCCAGCAGTTTATCAGGGGCCCAAGAGACCCAGTACTTC
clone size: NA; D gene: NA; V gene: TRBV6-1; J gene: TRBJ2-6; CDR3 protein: CASGSSGANVLTF; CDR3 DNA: TGTGCCAGCGGGAGCTCTGGGGCCAACGTCCTGACTTTC
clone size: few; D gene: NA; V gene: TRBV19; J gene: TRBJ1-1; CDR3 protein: CASRDGSVNTEAFF; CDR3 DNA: TGTGCCAGTCGCGACGGCAGTGTGAACACTGAAGCTTTCTTT
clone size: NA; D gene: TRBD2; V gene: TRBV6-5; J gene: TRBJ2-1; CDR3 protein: CASSRGRGGDEQFF; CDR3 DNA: TGTGCCAGCAGCCGAGGGCGGGGGGGGGATGAGCAGTTCTTC
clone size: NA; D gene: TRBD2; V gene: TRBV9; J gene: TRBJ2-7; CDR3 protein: CASSPLAGSGEQYF; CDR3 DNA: TGTGCCAGCAGCCCCCTAGCGGGGTCGGGCGAGCAGTACTTC
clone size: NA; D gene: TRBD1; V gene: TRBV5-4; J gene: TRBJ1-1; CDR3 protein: CASSLPGTGSSEAFF; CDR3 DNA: TGTGCCAGCAGCTTGCCAGGGACAGGGTCATCTGAAGCTTTCTTT
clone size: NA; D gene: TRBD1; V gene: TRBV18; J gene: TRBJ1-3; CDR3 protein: CASSPSPPGQAKDF; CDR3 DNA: TGTGCCAGCTCACCTTCCCCTCCGGGACAGGCCAAAGATTTT
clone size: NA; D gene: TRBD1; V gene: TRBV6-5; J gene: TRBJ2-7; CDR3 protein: CASRPGQGSYEQYF; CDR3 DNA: TGTGCCAGCAGACCCGGACAGGGTTCCTACGAGCAGTACTTC
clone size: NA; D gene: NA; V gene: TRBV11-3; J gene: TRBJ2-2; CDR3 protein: CASSPTASRTELFF; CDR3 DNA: TGTGCCAGCAGCCCGACCGCATCGCGTACGGAGCTGTTTTTT
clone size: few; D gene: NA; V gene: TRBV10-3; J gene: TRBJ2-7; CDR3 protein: CAISVGILSSYEQYF; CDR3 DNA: TGTGCCATCAGTGTTGGAATCCTAAGCTCCTACGAGCAGTACTTC
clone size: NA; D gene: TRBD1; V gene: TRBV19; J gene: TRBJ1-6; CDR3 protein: CASQDRGGGSPLHF; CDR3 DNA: TGTGCCAGCCAAGACAGGGGAGGCGGTTCACCCCTCCACTTT
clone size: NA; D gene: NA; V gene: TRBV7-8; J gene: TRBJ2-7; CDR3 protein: CASSFRLELYEQYF; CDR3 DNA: TGTGCCAGCAGTTTCCGACTAGAGCTGTACGAGCAGTACTTC
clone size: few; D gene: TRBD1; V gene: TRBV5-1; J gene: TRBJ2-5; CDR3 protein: CASRVRQGSEETQYF; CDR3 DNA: TGCGCCAGCAGAGTCAGACAGGGGTCAGAAGAGACCCAGTACTTC
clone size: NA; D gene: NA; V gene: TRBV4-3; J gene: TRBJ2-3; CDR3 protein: CASSPTSTDTQYF; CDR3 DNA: TGCGCCAGCAGCCCTACCTCCACAGATACGCAGTATTTT
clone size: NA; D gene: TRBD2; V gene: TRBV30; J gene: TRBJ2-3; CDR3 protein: CAWSVPSGGVDTQYF; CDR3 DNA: TGTGCCTGGAGTGTACCTAGCGGGGGGGTAGATACGCAGTATTTT
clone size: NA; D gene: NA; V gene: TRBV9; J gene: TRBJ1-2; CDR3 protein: CASSAPSYGYTF; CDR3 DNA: TGTGCCAGCAGCGCACCGTCTTATGGCTACACCTTC
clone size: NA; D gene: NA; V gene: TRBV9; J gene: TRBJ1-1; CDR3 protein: CASRTHSRGRPLNTEAFF; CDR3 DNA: TGTGCCAGCAGAACCCACTCGCGAGGTCGCCCCTTGAACACTGAAGCTTTCTTT
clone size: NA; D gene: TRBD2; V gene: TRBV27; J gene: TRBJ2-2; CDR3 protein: CASSWWGGTGELFF; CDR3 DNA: TGTGCCAGCAGTTGGTGGGGAGGGACCGGGGAGCTGTTTTTT
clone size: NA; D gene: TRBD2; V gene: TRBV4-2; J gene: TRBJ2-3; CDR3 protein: CASSHGGDLTDTQYF; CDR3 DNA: TGTGCCAGCAGCCACGGGGGGGATCTCACAGATACGCAGTATTTT
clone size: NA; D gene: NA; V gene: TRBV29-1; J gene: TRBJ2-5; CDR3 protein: CSVEDPISGAVWAQYF; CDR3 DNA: TGCAGCGTTGAAGATCCTATAAGCGGAGCGGTATGGGCCCAGTACTTC
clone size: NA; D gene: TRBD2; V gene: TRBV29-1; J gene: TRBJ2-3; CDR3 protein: CSVEKAAGNTDTQYF; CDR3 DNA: TGCAGCGTTGAAAAAGCAGCGGGGAACACAGATACGCAGTATTTT
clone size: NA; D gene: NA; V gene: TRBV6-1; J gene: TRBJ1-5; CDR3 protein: CASSDGRVGQPQHF; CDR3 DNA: TGTGCCAGCAGTGATGGGAGGGTTGGTCAGCCCCAGCATTTT
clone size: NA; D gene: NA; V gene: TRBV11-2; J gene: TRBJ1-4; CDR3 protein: CASSLGVGVARGKLFF; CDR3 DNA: TGTGCCAGCAGCTTAGGAGTCGGGGTGGCCCGGGGAAAACTGTTTTTT
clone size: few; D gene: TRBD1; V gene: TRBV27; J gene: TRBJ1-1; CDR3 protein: CASSYRGENTEAFF; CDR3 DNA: TGTGCCAGCAGCTACAGGGGGGAGAACACTGAAGCTTTCTTT
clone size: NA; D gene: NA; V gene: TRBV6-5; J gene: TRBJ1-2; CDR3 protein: CASTLAGNYGYTF; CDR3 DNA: TGTGCCAGCACCTTGGCGGGGAACTATGGCTACACCTTC
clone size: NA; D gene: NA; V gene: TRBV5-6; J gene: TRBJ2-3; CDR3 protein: CASSLGGSTDTQYF; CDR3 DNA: TGTGCCAGCAGCTTGGGGGGTAGCACAGATACGCAGTATTTT
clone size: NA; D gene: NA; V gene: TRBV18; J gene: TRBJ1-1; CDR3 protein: CASSPSQGGVEAFF; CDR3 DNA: TGTGCCAGCTCACCCTCACAGGGCGGGGTTGAAGCTTTCTTT
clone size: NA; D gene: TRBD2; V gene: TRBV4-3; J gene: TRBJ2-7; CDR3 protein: CASSQVPWEGYEQYF; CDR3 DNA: TGCGCCAGCAGCCAAGTTCCCTGGGAGGGGTACGAGCAGTACTTC
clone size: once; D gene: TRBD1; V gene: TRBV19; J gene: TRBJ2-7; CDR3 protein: CASSSWAGGFYEQYF; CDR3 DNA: TGTGCCAGTAGTAGCTGGGCAGGGGGCTTCTACGAGCAGTACTTC
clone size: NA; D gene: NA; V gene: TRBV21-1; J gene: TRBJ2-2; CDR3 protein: CASSNERDVTGELFF; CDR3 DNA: TGTGCCAGCAGCAATGAGCGGGATGTCACCGGGGAGCTGTTTTTT